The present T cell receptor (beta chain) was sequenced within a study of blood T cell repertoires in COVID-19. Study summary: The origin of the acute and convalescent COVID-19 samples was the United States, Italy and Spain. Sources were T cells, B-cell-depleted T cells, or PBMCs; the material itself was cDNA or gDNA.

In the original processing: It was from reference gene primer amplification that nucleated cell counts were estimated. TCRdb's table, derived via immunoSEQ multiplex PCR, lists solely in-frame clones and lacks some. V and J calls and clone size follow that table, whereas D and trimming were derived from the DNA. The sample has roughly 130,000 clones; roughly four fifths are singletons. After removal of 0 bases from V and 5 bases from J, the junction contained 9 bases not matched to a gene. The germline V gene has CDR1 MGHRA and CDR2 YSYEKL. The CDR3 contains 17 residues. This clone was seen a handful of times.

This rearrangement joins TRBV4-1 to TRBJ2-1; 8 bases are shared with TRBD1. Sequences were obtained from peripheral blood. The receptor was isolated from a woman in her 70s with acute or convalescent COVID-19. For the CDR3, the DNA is TGCGCCAGCAGCCAAGAGCGAACCCCACAGGGGGACAATGAGCAGTTCTTC. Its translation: CASSQERTPQGDNEQFF.